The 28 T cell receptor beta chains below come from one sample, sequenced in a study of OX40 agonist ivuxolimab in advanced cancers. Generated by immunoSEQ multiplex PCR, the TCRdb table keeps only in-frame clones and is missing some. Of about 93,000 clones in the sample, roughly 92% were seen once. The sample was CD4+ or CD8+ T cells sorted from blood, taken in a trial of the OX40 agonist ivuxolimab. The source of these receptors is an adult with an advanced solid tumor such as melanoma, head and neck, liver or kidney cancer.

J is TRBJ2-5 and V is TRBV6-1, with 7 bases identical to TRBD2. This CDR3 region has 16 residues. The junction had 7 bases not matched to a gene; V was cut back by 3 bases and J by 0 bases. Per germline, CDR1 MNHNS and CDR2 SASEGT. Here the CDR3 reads CASSEAGELYQETQYF. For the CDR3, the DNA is TGTGCCAGCAGTGAGGCGGGGGAGTTGTACCAAGAGACCCAGTACTTC.

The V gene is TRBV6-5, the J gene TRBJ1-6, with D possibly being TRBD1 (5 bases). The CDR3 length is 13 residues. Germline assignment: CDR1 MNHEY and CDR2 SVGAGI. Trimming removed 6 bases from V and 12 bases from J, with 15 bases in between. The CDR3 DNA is TGTGCCAGCAGCATATCAGGGCTGGGACCCCTCCACTTT. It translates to CASSISGLGPLHF.

CDR3 region: CASSMGGHPGNTIYF. DNA of the CDR3: TGTGCCAGCAGTATGGGGGGACACCCTGGAAACACCATATATTTT. V and J are TRBV27 and TRBJ1-3; perhaps TRBD1 as D (6 bases). V lost 5 bases and J lost 2, with 13 bases in between. Germline CDR1 reads MNHEY; CDR2 reads SMNVEV (reference sequence). CDR3 length: 15 amino acids.

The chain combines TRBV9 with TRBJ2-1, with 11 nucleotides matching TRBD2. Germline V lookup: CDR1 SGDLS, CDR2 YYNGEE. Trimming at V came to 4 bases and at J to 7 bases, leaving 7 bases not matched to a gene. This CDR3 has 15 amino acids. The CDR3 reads CASSPSSGGRNEQFF. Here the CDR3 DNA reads TGTGCCAGCAGCCCCTCTAGCGGGGGGAGGAATGAGCAGTTCTTC.

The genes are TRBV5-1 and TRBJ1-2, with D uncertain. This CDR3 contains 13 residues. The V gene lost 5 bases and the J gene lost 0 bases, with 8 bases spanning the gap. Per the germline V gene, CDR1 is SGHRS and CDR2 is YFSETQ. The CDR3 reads CASRAEPNYGYTF. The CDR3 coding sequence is TGCGCCAGCAGGGCAGAGCCTAACTATGGCTACACCTTC.

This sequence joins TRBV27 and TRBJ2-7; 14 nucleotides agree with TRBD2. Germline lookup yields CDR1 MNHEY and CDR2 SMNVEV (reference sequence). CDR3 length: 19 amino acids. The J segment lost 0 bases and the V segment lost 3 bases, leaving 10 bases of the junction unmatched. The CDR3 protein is CASSFRGGTSGSGSYEQYF. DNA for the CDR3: TGTGCCAGCAGTTTTCGGGGTGGGACTAGCGGGAGTGGCTCCTACGAGCAGTACTTC.

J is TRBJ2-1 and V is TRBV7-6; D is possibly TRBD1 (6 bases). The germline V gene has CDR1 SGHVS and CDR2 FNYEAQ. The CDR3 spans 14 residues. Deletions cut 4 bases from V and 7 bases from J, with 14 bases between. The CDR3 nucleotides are TGTGCCAGCAGCTCTTGGGGGCCGGTAAATGAGCAGTTCTTC. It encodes CASSSWGPVNEQFF.

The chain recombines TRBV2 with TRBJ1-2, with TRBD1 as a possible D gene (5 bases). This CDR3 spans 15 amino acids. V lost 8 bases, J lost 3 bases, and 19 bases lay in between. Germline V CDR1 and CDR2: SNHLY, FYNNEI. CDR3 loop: CASGGPTERDYGYTF. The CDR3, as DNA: TGTGCCAGCGGGGGACCTACCGAAAGAGACTATGGCTACACCTTC. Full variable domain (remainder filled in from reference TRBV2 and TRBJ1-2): EPEVTQTPSHQVTQMGQEVILRCVPISNHLYFYWYRQILGQKVEFLVSFYNNEISEKSEIFDDQFSVERPDGSNFTLKIRSTKLEDSAMYFCASGGPTERDYGYTFGSGTRLTVV.

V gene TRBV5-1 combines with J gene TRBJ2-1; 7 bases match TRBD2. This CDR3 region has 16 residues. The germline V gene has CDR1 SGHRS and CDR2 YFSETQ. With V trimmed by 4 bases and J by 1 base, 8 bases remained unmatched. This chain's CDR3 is CASSAPRRGSYNEQFF. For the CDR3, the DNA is TGCGCCAGCAGCGCACCGAGGCGGGGGTCCTACAATGAGCAGTTCTTC.

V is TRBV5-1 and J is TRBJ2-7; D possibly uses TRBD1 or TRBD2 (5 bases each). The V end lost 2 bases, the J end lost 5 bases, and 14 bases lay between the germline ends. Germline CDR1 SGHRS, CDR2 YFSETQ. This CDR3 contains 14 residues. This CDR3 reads CASSFTPGTDEQYF. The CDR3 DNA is TGCGCCAGCAGCTTTACTCCAGGGACGGACGAGCAGTACTTC.

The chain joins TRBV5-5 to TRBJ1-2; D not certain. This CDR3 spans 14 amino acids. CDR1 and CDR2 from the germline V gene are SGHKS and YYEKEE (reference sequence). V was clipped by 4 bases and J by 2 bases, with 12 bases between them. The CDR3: CASSPGHKNYGYTF. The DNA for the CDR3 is TGTGCCAGCAGCCCGGGTCACAAGAACTATGGCTACACCTTC.

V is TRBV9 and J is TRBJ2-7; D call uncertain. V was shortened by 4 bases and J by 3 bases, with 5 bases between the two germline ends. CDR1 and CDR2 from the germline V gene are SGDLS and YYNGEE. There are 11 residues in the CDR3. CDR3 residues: CASSPLYEQYF. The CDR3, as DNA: TGTGCCAGCAGCCCGCTCTACGAGCAGTACTTC. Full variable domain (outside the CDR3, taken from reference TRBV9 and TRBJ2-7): DSGVTQTPKHLITATGQRVTLRCSPRSGDLSVYWYQQSLDQGLQFLIQYYNGEERAKGNILERFSAQQFPDLHSELNLSSLELGDSALYFCASSPLYEQYFGPGTRLTVT.

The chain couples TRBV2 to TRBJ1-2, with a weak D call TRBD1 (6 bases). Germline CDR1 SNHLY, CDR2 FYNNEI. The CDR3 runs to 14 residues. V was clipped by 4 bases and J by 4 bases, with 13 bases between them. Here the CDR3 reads CASSGRQALYGYTF. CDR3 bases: TGTGCCAGCAGTGGGCGACAGGCTCTCTATGGCTACACCTTC.

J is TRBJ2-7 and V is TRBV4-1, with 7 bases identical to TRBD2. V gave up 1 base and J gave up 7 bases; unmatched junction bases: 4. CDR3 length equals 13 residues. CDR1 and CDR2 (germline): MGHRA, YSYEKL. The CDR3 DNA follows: TGCGCCAGCAGCCAAGGACTAGCTAGTGAGCAGTACTTC. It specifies CASSQGLASEQYF.

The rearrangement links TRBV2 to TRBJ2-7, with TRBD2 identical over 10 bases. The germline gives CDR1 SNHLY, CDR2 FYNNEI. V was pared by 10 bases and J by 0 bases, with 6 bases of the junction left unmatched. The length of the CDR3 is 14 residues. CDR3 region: CAIRTSGASYEQYF. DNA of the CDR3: TGTGCCATCCGGACTAGCGGAGCCTCCTACGAGCAGTACTTC.

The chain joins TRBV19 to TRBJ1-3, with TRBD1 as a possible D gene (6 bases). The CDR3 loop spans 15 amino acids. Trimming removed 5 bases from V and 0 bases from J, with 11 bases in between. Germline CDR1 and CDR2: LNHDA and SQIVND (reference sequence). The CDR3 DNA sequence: TGTGCCAGTAGTTGGGACATGAGCTCTGGAAACACCATATATTTT. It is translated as CASSWDMSSGNTIYF.

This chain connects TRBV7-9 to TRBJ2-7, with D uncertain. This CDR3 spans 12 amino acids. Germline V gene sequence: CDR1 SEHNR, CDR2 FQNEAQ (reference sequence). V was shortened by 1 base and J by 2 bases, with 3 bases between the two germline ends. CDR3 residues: CASSLETYEQYF. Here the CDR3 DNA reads TGTGCCAGCAGCTTAGAAACCTACGAGCAGTACTTC.

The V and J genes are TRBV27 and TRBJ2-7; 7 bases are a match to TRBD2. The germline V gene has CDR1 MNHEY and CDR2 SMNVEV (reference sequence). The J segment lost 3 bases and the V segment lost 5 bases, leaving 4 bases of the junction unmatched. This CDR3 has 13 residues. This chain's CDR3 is CASSIGTNYEQYF. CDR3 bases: TGTGCCAGCAGTATCGGGACTAACTACGAGCAGTACTTC.

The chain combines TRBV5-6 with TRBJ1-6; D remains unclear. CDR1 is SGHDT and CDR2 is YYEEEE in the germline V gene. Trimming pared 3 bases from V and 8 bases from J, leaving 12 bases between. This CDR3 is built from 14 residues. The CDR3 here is CASSSKVGYSPLHF. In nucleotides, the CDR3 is TGTGCCAGCAGCTCCAAAGTGGGTTATTCACCCCTCCACTTT.

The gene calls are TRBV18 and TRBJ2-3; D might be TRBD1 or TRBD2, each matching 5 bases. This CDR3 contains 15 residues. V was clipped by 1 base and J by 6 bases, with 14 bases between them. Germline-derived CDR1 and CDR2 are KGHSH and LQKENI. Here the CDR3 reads CASSPRPRETDTQYF. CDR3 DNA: TGTGCCAGCTCACCACGGCCCAGGGAGACGGATACGCAGTATTTT.

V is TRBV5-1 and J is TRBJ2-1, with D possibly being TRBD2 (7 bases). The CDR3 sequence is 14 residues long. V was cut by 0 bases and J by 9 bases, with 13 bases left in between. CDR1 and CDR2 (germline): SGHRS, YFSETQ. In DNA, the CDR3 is TGCGCCAGCAGCTTGGAGGGCGGGGGCGGTGAGCAGTTCTTC. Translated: CASSLEGGGGEQFF.

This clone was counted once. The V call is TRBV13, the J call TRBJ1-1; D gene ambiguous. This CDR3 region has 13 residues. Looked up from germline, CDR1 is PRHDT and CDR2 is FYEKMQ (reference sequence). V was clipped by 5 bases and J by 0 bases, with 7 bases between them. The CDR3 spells CASSPGLNTEAFF. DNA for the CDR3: TGTGCCAGCAGCCCCGGATTGAACACTGAAGCTTTCTTT. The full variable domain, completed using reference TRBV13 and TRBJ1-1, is AAGVIQSPRHLIKEKRETATLKCYPIPRHDTVYWYQQGPGQDPQFLISFYEKMQSDKGSIPDRFSAQQFSDYHSELNMSSLELGDSALYFCASSPGLNTEAFFGQGTRLTVV.

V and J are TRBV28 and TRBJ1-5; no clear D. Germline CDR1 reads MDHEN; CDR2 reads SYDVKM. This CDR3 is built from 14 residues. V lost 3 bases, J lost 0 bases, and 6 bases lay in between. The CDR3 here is CASSFPPSNQPQHF. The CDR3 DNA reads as TGTGCCAGCAGTTTCCCCCCTAGCAATCAGCCCCAGCATTTT.

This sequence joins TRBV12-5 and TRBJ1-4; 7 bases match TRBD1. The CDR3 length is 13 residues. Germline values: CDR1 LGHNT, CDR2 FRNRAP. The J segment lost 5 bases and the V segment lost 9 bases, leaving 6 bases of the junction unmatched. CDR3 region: CASQGEWNEKLFF. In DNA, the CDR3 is TGTGCTAGCCAGGGGGAATGGAATGAAAAACTGTTTTTT.

The CDR3 DNA reads TGTGCCAGCAGCTCGTACCTGAACACCGGGGAGCTGTTTTTT. Translation gives CASSSYLNTGELFF. The V and J genes are TRBV13 and TRBJ2-2; D is unresolved. Germline values: CDR1 PRHDT, CDR2 FYEKMQ (reference sequence). Trimming took 4 bases from V and 1 from J, leaving 7 bases between them. This CDR3 is 14 amino acids long. The variable domain in full, completed from reference TRBV13 and TRBJ2-2, reads AAGVIQSPRHLIKEKRETATLKCYPIPRHDTVYWYQQGPGQDPQFLISFYEKMQSDKGSIPDRFSAQQFSDYHSELNMSSLELGDSALYFCASSSYLNTGELFFGEGSRLTVL.

For the CDR3, the DNA is TGTGCCAGCCCACTCGGGACAGGGGACTATGGCTACACCTTC. Translating it yields CASPLGTGDYGYTF. The J gene is TRBJ1-2, the V gene TRBV18; 10 nucleotides line up with TRBD1. Germline V lookup: CDR1 KGHSH, CDR2 LQKENI. J lost 3 bases, V lost 8 bases, and 6 bases had no gene match. The CDR3 runs to 14 residues.

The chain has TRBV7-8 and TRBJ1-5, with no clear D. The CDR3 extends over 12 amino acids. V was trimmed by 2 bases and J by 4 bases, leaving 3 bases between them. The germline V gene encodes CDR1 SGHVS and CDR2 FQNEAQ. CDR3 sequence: CASSLPNQPQHF. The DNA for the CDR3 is TGTGCCAGCAGCTTACCGAATCAGCCCCAGCATTTT. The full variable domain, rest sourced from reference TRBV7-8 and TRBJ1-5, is GAGVSQSPRYKVAKRGQDVALRCDPISGHVSLFWYQQALGQGPEFLTYFQNEAQLDKSGLPSDRFFAERPEGSVSTLKIQRTQQEDSAVYLCASSLPNQPQHFGDGTRLSIL.

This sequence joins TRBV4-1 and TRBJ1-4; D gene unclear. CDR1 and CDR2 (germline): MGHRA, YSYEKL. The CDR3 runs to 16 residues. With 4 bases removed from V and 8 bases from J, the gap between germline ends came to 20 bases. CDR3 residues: CASSLTTNGVGEKLFF. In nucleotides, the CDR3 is TGCGCCAGCAGCCTTACTACTAACGGGGTGGGGGAAAAACTGTTTTTT.